This is a list of T cell receptor beta chains from one sample in a study of blood T cells in healthy people across ages. TCRdb itself ran the 5' RACE reads through MiXCR, one entry per CDR3 protein. The table includes about 1.4 million distinct CDR3 sequences, approximately 60% detected once. Sequencing was performed on blood. Source of these receptors: a man younger than 35 in good health. Each CDR3 is given with its conserved first and last residue. The D gene is left open where the match is weak. Some rows have no size entry. The others give once, few or many, or a class for an expanded clone.

TRBV20-1	TRBJ1-2	TRBD1	NA	CSASTGVTPDGYTF	TGCAGTGCAAGCACAGGGGTTACTCCGGATGGCTACACCTTC
TRBV7-2	TRBJ2-1	NA	NA	CASSAVTGRIDEQFF	TGTGCCAGCAGCGCCGTGACGGGTCGAATAGATGAGCAGTTCTTC
TRBV27	TRBJ2-7	TRBD1	NA	CASSSTSRGYEQYF	TGTGCCAGCAGTTCGACTTCCAGGGGGTACGAGCAGTACTTC
TRBV15	TRBJ1-1	NA	NA	CATSGGSGTEAFF	TGTGCCACCAGCGGGGGAAGTGGAACTGAAGCTTTCTTT
TRBV5-6	TRBJ2-2	NA	NA	CASRSQGPGELFF	TGTGCCAGCAGATCGCAGGGACCCGGGGAGCTGTTTTTT
TRBV7-2	TRBJ2-4	TRBD2	NA	CATTSGGTNPLSKNIQYF	TGTGCCACGACTAGCGGGGGGACCAACCCTTTATCCAAAAACATTCAGTACTTC
TRBV29-1	TRBJ2-5	NA	many	CSVGGRETQYF	TGCAGCGTTGGAGGTCGGGAGACCCAGTACTTC
TRBV12-3/TRBV12-4	TRBJ2-7	TRBD2	few	CASSLTSGTTYEQYF	TGTGCCAGCAGCCTGACTAGCGGGACCACCTACGAGCAGTACTTC
TRBV12-3/TRBV12-4	TRBJ2-7	TRBD2	many	CASRAGSYEQYF	TGTGCCAGCAGAGCGGGGTCCTACGAGCAGTACTTC
TRBV4-1	TRBJ2-5	NA	NA	CASSQDRNEGRVGEQYF	TGCGCCAGCAGCCAAGATAGGAATGAGGGCAGGGTGGGGGAGCAGTACTTC
TRBV3-1	TRBJ2-2	TRBD2	NA	CASSQELAGGTGELFF	TGTGCCAGCAGCCAAGAACTAGCGGGCGGTACCGGGGAGCTGTTTTTT
TRBV20-1	TRBJ1-4	TRBD1	NA	CSADAGTGAEKLFF	TGCAGTGCTGACGCCGGGACAGGGGCTGAAAAACTGTTTTTT
TRBV6-5	TRBJ2-7	NA	once	CASGYSTGETYEQYF	TGTGCCAGCGGTTACTCGACAGGAGAAACCTACGAGCAGTACTTC
TRBV20-1	TRBJ2-1	NA	once	CSARWAGSYEQFF	TGCAGTGCTAGGTGGGCAGGGTCCTACGAGCAGTTCTTC
TRBV27	TRBJ2-7	TRBD1	once	CASSLSRTGIPYEQYF	TGTGCCAGCAGTTTATCCCGGACAGGCATCCCCTACGAGCAGTACTTC
TRBV20-1	TRBJ1-6	NA	few	CSAREPRQAVNSPLHF	TGCAGTGCTAGAGAGCCCCGACAGGCGGTAAATTCACCCCTCCACTTT
TRBV2	TRBJ2-1	TRBD2	NA	CASRPTSGRTILSYNEQFF	TGTGCCAGCAGGCCGACTAGCGGGAGAACCATACTCTCCTACAATGAGCAGTTCTTC
TRBV27	TRBJ2-1	TRBD2	NA	CASSFSGRMNEQFF	TGTGCCAGCAGTTTCAGCGGGAGGATGAATGAGCAGTTCTTC
TRBV4-1	TRBJ2-7	TRBD2	NA	CASGIASAGASYEQYF	TGCGCCAGCGGAATCGCCTCAGCGGGAGCCTCCTACGAGCAGTACTTC
TRBV6-2/TRBV6-3	TRBJ2-7	NA	NA	CASTVGRTYSYEQYF	TGTGCCAGCACCGTAGGACGGACCTACTCCTACGAGCAGTACTTC
TRBV20-1	TRBJ2-3	NA	NA	CSASVSGTDTQYF	TGCAGTGCTTCTGTTAGCGGCACAGATACGCAGTATTTT
TRBV4-3	TRBJ2-7	TRBD1	NA	CASSPDRGSSYEQYF	TGCGCCAGCAGCCCGGACAGGGGAAGCTCCTACGAGCAGTACTTC
TRBV4-1	TRBJ2-1	TRBD2	few	CASSPTSGRVNEQFF	TGCGCCAGCAGCCCGACTAGCGGGAGGGTTAATGAGCAGTTCTTC
TRBV4-1	TRBJ2-7	NA	few	CASSQGVSANYEQYF	TGCGCCAGCAGCCAAGGTGTTAGCGCCAACTACGAGCAGTACTTC
TRBV27	TRBJ2-5	NA	NA	CASSPGLASTQYF	TGTGCCAGCAGTCCCGGTCTGGCGAGTACCCAGTACTTC
TRBV10-3	TRBJ2-7	NA	NA	CAISEYQGKSDEQYF	TGTGCCATCAGTGAGTACCAGGGGAAGTCCGACGAGCAGTACTTC
TRBV7-2	TRBJ2-5	NA	NA	CASSGKAVNQETQYF	TGTGCCAGCAGCGGAAAAGCGGTCAACCAAGAGACCCAGTACTTC
TRBV20-1	TRBJ2-5	NA	few	CSAMDWNQETQYF	TGCAGTGCTATGGACTGGAACCAAGAGACCCAGTACTTC
TRBV4-3	TRBJ1-2	TRBD1	NA	CASSHLQGDGYTF	TGCGCCAGCAGCCATTTACAGGGGGATGGCTACACCTTC
TRBV7-8	TRBJ1-3	NA	NA	CASSPTEAGNTIYF	TGTGCCAGCAGCCCCACAGAAGCTGGAAACACCATATATTTT
TRBV4-3	TRBJ2-3	NA	NA	CASSQEDRWDTQYF	TGCGCCAGCAGCCAAGAAGACAGGTGGGATACGCAGTATTTT
TRBV4-1	TRBJ1-2	NA	few	CASSQVGQGLDYGYTF	TGCGCCAGCAGCCAAGTTGGGCAGGGGCTGGACTATGGCTACACCTTC
TRBV4-3	TRBJ1-5	NA	many	CASSQDLMRSGSQPQHF	TGCGCCAGCAGCCAAGATTTGATGAGGTCAGGGAGCCAGCCCCAGCATTTT